The subject of this entry is one T cell receptor (beta chain). Its target is not known. This entry is derived from a study of OX40 agonist ivuxolimab in advanced cancers. Study-wide results and caveats: The authors also found low normalized T-cell clonal expansion in some nonresponders. More expanded clones were seen, on average, in CD8+ T cells than in CD4+. At 0.1 to 3.0 mg/kg, CD4+ and CD8+ blood T cells expanded clonally by week 6.

Germline CDR1 is MDHEN and CDR2 is SYDVKM. The germline V and J ends were trimmed by 3 bases and 9 bases, with 15 bases remaining between them. The CDR3 extends over 14 amino acids. Assay used: immunoSEQ multiplex PCR; TCRdb lists only in-frame clones, some missing. The sample lists about 68,000 clones, approximately 82% occurring once. The cohort excluded patients with autoimmune disease history or systemic immunosuppression. This specimen consisted of CD4+ or CD8+ T cells sorted from blood, obtained in a trial of the OX40 agonist ivuxolimab. This rearrangement joins TRBV28 to TRBJ2-1; D remains unclear. The receptor was derived from an adult with an advanced solid tumor such as melanoma, head and neck, liver or kidney cancer. CDR3: CASSFEYEAREQFF. DNA for the CDR3: TGTGCCAGCAGTTTTGAGTACGAAGCTCGTGAGCAGTTCTTC.